Sequencing of this T cell receptor (beta chain) was carried out in a study of neurological immune-mediated disorders (dated by TCRdb to the late 2010s). Regarding the research as a whole: Peripheral blood TCR-beta repertoires from HTLV-I-associated myelopathy (HAM/TSP) patients, multiple sclerosis patients and healthy controls were compared by UMI-based sequencing. Alongside PBMC samples, the set of fewer than 110 TCR-beta libraries contained longitudinal samples, technical triplicates, and paired CD4+ and CD8+ T-cell subsets that had been sorted. The cohort was made up of approximately 69 subjects, consisting of around 14 HAM/TSP patients, some 34 multiple sclerosis patients and around 20 healthy controls.

This clonotype was seen ten or more times. This clone's antigen is unknown. No clone much larger than this one lies a single base away; base qualities are absent. cDNA was synthesized by template-switch 5'RACE using a primer carrying a 10-nucleotide random unique molecular identifier by which each TCR transcript was tagged. Every sequencing run covered 15-18 subjects and yielded more than 170 million TCR-beta sequences. Total RNA was extracted with the RNeasy kit. Using the KAPA Real-time Library Amplification kit, TCR-beta VDJ regions were amplified with primers for the TCR constant region and the 5'RACE anchor. Sample indexes and Illumina adaptors were added in a first PCR, after which library yield was increased in a second PCR. After Ampure bead purification, the roughly 650 bp TCR product was size-selected on a 2% E-gel SizeSelection system. Library quality was checked on a Bioanalyzer, concentration was measured with Qubit, and libraries were quantified with the Kapa Library Quantification kit before pooling. An Illumina HiSeq 2500 sequenced the libraries paired-end 2 x 150 bp. To increase sequence diversity, about 25-31% phiX was spiked into each library pool. In the paper's pipeline: The UMI-based MiGEC pipeline processed quality-filtered reads and removed over 80% of raw TCR sequences during error correction. IMGT germline references were used for alignment of VDJ genes, and clonotypes were defined by a unique CDR3 amino acid sequence together with V-J genes. VDJtools evaluated clonal expansion, Shannon diversity and CDR3 relatedness (CalcPairwiseDistances, ClusterSamples); CLCbio workbench built phylogenetic trees. Clones with at least 8 unique UMIs were defined as expanded, with this threshold being based on coefficient-of-variation modelling across technical triplicates. TCRdb ran its own pipeline on the public reads, namely fastp trimming at Q25 and MiXCR clone calling, and kept in-frame beta chains. Identical CDR3 proteins give one entry, which carries the most common genes and DNA. It is TCRdb's table, rather than the study itself, that gives the V and J calls and clone size. This sample lists roughly 80,000 distinct CDR3 sequences; around 9.9% were detected once. The ten most abundant clones make up less than 2% of the sample.

General study outcomes and caveats: TCR clonal expansion was greatest in HAM/TSP patients and smallest in MS patients, who ranked below even healthy controls. Expanded clones from different subjects shared no identical CDR3 amino acid sequences, which suggests that TCR-beta repertoires were private in all groups.

From the cysteine through the phenylalanine, the CDR3 covers 14 amino acids. The sequence is cut down to CDR3 DNA, 42 bases in frame from base 1. From the germline V gene, CDR1 is SGHRS and CDR2 is YFSETQ. After removal of 5 bases from V and 7 bases from J, the junction retains 4 bases not matched to a gene. The healthy controls were volunteers from a blood bank in Maryland, USA. Unsorted PBMC libraries were generated from 2 million PBMCs stored in RNAlater at -80 °C until RNA extraction. Peripheral blood was subjected to Ficoll-Hypaque density gradient centrifugation to isolate PBMCs, which were then cryopreserved in liquid nitrogen.

This receptor was taken from a man aged 45 to 65 in good health. The sequencing input was PBMCs. The rearranged chain carries TRBV5-1 and TRBJ1-4, and 11 bases in between align with TRBD1. The CDR3 protein: CASSIGTGGEKLFF. The nucleotide sequence is TGCGCCAGCAGTATCGGGACAGGGGGTGAAAAACTGTTTTTT.